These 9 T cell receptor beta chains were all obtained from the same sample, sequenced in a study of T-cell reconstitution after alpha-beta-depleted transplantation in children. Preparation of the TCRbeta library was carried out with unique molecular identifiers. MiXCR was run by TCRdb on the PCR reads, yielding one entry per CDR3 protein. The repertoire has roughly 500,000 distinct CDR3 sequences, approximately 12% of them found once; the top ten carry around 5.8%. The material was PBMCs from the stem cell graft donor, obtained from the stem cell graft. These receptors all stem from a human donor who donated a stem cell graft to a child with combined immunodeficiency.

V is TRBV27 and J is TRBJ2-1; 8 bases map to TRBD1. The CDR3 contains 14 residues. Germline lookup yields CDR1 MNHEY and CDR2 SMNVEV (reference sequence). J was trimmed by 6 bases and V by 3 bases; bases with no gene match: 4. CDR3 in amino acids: CASSLLTGGNEQFF. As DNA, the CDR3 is TGTGCCAGCAGTTTGTTAACAGGGGGCAATGAGCAGTTCTTC.

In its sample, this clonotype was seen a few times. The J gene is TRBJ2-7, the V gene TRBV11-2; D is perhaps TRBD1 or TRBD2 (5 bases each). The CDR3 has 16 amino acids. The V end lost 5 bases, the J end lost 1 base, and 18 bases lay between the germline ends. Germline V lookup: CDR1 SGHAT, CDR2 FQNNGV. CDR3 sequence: CASSRHTSGGSYEQYF. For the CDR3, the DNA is TGTGCCAGCAGCCGTCATACAAGTGGGGGTTCCTACGAGCAGTACTTC.

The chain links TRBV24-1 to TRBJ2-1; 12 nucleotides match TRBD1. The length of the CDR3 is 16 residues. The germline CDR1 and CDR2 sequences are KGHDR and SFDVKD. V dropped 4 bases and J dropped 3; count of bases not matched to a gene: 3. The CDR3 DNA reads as TGTGCCACCAGTGACCGGGACAGGGGGCACTACAATGAGCAGTTCTTC. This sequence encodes CATSDRDRGHYNEQFF.

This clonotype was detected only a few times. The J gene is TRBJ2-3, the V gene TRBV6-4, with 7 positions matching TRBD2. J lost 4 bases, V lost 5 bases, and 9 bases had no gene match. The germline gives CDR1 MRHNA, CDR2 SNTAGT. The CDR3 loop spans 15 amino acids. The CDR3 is CASSRLGGRADTQYF. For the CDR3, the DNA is TGTGCCAGCAGTCGCCTAGGCGGGAGAGCAGATACGCAGTATTTT.

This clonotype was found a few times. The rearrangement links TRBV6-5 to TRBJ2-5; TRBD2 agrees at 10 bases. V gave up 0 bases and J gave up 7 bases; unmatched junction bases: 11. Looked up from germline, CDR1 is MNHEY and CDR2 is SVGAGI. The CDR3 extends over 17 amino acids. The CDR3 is CASSYSETESGGVTQYF. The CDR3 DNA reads TGTGCCAGCAGTTACTCGGAGACAGAGAGCGGGGGGGTGACCCAGTACTTC.

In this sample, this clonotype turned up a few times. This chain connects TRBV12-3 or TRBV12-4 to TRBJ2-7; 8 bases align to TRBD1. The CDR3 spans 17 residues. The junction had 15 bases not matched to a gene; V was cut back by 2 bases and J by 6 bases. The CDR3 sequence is CASSLSSYYQGQGEQYF. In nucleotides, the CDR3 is TGTGCCAGCAGTTTATCCTCCTACTACCAAGGACAGGGCGAGCAGTACTTC.

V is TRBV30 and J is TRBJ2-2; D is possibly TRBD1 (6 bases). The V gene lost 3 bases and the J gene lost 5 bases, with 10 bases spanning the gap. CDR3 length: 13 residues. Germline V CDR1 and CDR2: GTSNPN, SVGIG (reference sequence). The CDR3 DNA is TGTGCCTGGAGACGAACAGGGACCGGGGAGCTGTTTTTT. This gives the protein CAWRRTGTGELFF.

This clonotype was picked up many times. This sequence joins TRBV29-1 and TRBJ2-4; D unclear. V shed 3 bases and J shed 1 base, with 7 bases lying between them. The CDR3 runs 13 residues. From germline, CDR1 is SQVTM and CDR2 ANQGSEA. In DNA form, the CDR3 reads TGCAGCGTTGACTTGGGTGCCAAAAACATTCAGTACTTC. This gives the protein CSVDLGAKNIQYF.

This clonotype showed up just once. CDR3 region: CASSSQLQTRQETQYF. CDR3 nucleotides: TGTGCCAGCAGCTCCCAACTACAGACAAGGCAAGAGACCCAGTACTTC. The chain employs TRBV7-2 and TRBJ2-5; D ambiguous. CDR1 SGHTA and CDR2 FQGNSA come from the germline V gene. The V end lost 4 bases, the J end lost 2 bases, and 17 bases lay between the germline ends. The CDR3 covers 16 residues.